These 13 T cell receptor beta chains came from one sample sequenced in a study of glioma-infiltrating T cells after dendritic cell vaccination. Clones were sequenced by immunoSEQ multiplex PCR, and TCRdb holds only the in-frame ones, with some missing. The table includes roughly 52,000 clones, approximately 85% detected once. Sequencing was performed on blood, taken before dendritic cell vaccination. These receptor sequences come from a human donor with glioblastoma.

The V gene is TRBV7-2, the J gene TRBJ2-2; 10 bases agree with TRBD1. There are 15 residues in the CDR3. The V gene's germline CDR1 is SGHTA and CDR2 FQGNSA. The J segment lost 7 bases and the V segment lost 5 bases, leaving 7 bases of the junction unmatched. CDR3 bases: TGTGCCAGCAGCATACGGACAGGGGGTAACGGGGAGCTGTTTTTT. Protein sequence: CASSIRTGGNGELFF.

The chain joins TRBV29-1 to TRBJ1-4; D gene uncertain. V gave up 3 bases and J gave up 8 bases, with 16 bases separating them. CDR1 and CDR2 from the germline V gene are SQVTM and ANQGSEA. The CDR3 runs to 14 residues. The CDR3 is CSVDAGFSREKLFF. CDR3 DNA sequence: TGCAGCGTTGACGCGGGATTCTCAAGGGAAAAACTGTTTTTT.

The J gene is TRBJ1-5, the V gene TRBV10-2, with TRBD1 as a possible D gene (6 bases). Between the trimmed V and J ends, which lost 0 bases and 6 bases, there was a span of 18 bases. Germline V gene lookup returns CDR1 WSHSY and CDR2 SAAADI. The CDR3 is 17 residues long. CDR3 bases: TGCGCCAGCAGTGAGTCGATGGCGGGGGCAGAGTTTCAGCCCCAGCATTTT. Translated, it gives CASSESMAGAEFQPQHF.

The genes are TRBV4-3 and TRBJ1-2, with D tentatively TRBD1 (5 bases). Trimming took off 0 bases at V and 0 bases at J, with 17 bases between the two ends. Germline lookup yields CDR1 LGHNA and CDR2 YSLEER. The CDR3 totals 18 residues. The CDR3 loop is CASSQDLAVRGSNYGYTF. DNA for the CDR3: TGCGCCAGCAGCCAAGATTTGGCAGTTCGGGGGTCTAACTATGGCTACACCTTC.

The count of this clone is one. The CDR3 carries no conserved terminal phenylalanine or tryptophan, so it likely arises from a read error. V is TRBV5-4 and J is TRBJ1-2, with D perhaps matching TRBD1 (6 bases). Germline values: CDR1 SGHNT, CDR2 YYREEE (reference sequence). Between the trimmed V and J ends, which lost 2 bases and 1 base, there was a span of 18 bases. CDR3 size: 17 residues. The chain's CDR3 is CASSLIKGQGINYGYTS. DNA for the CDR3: TGTGCCAGCAGCTTAATTAAAGGGCAGGGGATTAACTATGGCTACACCTCC.

The CDR3 sequence is CASSPGDNTEAFF. The CDR3 coding sequence is TGTGCCAGCAGTCCAGGGGATAACACTGAAGCTTTCTTT. This chain uses TRBV25-1 with TRBJ1-1; tentatively, D is TRBD1 (6 bases). V was shortened by 5 bases and J by 2 bases, with 9 bases between the two germline ends. Germline V gene sequence: CDR1 MGHDK, CDR2 SYGVNS. CDR3 length: 13 residues.

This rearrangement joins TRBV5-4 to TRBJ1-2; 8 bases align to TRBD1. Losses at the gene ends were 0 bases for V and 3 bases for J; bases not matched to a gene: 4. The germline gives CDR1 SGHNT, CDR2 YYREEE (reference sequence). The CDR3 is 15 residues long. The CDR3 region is CASSLGLDRDYGYTF. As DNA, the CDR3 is TGTGCCAGCAGCTTGGGTTTGGACAGGGACTATGGCTACACCTTC.

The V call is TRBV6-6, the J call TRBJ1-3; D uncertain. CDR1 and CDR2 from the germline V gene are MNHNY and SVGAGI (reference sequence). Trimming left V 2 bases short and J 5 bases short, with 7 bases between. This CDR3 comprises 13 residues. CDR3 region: CASSYGPRNTIYF. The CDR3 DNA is TGTGCCAGCAGTTACGGGCCCCGAAACACCATATATTTT.

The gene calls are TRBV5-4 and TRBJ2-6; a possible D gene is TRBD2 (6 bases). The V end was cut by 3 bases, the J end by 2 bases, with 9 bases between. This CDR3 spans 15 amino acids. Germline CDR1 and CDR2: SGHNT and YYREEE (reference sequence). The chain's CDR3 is CASSWGDAGANVLTF. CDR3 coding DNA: TGTGCCAGCAGCTGGGGGGATGCTGGGGCCAACGTCCTGACTTTC.

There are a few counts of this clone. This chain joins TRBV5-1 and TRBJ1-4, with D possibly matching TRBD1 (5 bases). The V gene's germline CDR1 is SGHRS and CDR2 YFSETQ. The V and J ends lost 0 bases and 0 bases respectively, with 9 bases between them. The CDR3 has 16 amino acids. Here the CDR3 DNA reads TGCGCCAGCAGCTTGGACAGGCCTGCAACTAATGAAAAACTGTTTTTT. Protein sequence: CASSLDRPATNEKLFF.

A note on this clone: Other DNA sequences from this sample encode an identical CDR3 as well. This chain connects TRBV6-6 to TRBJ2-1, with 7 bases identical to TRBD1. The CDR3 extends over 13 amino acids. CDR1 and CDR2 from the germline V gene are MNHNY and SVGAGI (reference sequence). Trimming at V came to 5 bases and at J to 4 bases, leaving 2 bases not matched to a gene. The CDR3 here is CASSRDSYNEQFF. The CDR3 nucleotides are TGTGCCAGCAGTCGGGACAGTTACAATGAGCAGTTCTTC.

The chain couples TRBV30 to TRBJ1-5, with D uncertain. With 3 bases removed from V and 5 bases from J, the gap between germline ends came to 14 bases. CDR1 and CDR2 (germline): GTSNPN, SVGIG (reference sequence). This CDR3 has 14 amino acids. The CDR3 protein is CAWRTQKNDQPQHF. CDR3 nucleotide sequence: TGTGCCTGGAGAACACAGAAAAACGATCAGCCCCAGCATTTT.

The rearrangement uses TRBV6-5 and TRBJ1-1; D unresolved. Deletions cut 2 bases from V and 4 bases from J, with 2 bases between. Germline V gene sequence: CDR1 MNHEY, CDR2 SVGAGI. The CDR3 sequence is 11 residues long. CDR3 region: CASSYLTEAFF. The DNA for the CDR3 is TGTGCCAGCAGTTACCTCACTGAAGCTTTCTTT.